These 23 T cell receptor beta chains were sequenced from one sample in a study of T cells in localized non-small cell lung cancer. Method: immunoSEQ multiplex PCR; TCRdb's copy keeps in-frame clones and lacks some. Of around 3,000 clones in the sample, approximately 30% are singletons; the top ten hold 16%. The source was lung tumor tissue, collected before any cancer treatment. The receptors were gathered from a man aged 40-75 years with stage III lung adenocarcinoma.

This clone turned up a few times. The CDR3: CAIMGNSGQNEQFF. CDR3 bases: TGTGCCATCATGGGGAACAGTGGGCAGAATGAGCAGTTCTTC. The genes are TRBV10-3 and TRBJ2-1, with D hard to call. Germline CDR1 reads ENHRY; CDR2 reads SYGVKD. The V and J ends lost 7 bases and 7 bases respectively, with 17 bases between them. The CDR3 is 14 residues long.

This clone turned up a few times. Here the CDR3 reads CASVKNTEAFF. CDR3 coding DNA: TGTGCCAGCGTAAAGAACACTGAAGCTTTCTTT. The chain links TRBV6-9 to TRBJ1-1; D remains unclear. Germline values: CDR1 MNHGY, CDR2 SVAAGI. V gave up 8 bases and J gave up 1 base, with 5 bases separating them. The CDR3 is made up of 11 amino acids.

This clone was observed a few times. The gene calls are TRBV9 and TRBJ2-2; D uncertain. This CDR3 spans 15 amino acids. V was cut by 4 bases and J by 1 base, with 11 bases left in between. Germline V lookup: CDR1 SGDLS, CDR2 YYNGEE. DNA for the CDR3: TGTGCCAGCAGCCGGACGGATGTGAACACCGGGGAGCTGTTTTTT. Protein: CASSRTDVNTGELFF.

The chain is built from TRBV19 and TRBJ2-2; no clear D gene. Per the germline V gene, CDR1 is LNHDA and CDR2 is SQIVND (reference sequence). The V end was cut by 4 bases, the J end by 9 bases, with 12 bases between. CDR3 length: 13 amino acids. CDR3 nucleotide sequence: TGTGCCAGTAGTAGTCGCAGTAGTTGGGAGCTGTTTTTT. Protein product: CASSSRSSWELFF.

This chain connects TRBV19 to TRBJ2-2, with 10 bases identical to TRBD1. The junction had 2 bases not matched to a gene; V was cut back by 9 bases and J by 4 bases. Looked up from germline, CDR1 is LNHDA and CDR2 is SQIVND (reference sequence). The CDR3 totals 13 residues. The CDR3 DNA reads TGTGCCAGCCGGGACAGGGGCACCGGGGAGCTGTTTTTT. Encoded protein: CASRDRGTGELFF. The full variable domain, rest sourced from reference TRBV19 and TRBJ2-2, is DGGITQSPKYLFRKEGQNVTLSCEQNLNHDAMYWYRQDPGQGLRLIYYSQIVNDFQKGDIAEGYSVSREKKESFPLTVTSAQKNPTAFYLCASRDRGTGELFFGEGSRLTVL.

The genes are TRBV15 and TRBJ2-3; 9 bases align to TRBD2. The CDR3 extends over 14 amino acids. V lost 2 bases, J lost 6 bases, and 3 bases stayed unmatched. Germline loops: CDR1 LNHNV, CDR2 YYDKDF (reference sequence). The CDR3 sequence is CATSRLAGSDTQYF. CDR3 bases: TGTGCCACCAGCAGACTAGCGGGATCCGATACGCAGTATTTT.

The sample holds a few counts of this clone. The V call is TRBV6-8, the J call TRBJ2-6, with 9 bases aligning to TRBD1. Per the germline V gene, CDR1 is MNHGY and CDR2 is SAAAGT. The CDR3 spans 17 residues. V trimming: 6 bases; J trimming: 2 bases; junction bases outside the gene matches: 8. CDR3 in amino acids: CASRPVTGGAGANVLTF. The DNA for the CDR3 is TGTGCCAGCAGACCAGTGACAGGGGGAGCTGGGGCCAACGTCCTGACTTTC.

This clone has more than one count but fewer than ten. Here the CDR3 reads CASSPGQLDTQYF. DNA of the CDR3: TGTGCCAGCAGTCCCGGACAGTTAGATACGCAGTATTTT. This chain connects TRBV28 to TRBJ2-3, with TRBD1 as a possible D gene (6 bases). This CDR3 is 13 amino acids long. V was cut by 5 bases and J by 5 bases, with 11 bases left in between. The germline V gene encodes CDR1 MDHEN and CDR2 SYDVKM. Looking up the rest from reference TRBV28 and TRBJ2-3 gives the full variable domain: DVKVTQSSRYLVKRTGEKVFLECVQDMDHENMFWYRQDPGLGLRLIYFSYDVKMKEKGDIPEGYSVSREKKERFSLILESASTNQTSMYLCASSPGQLDTQYFGPGTRLTVL.

By proportion, this clone is medium-sized. The chain joins TRBV6-8 to TRBJ1-6, with TRBD1 identical over 7 bases. J gave up 5 bases and V 10 bases, and 5 bases lay outside the gene matches. Germline V gene sequence: CDR1 MNHGY, CDR2 SAAAGT. The length of the CDR3 is 13 residues. In DNA, the CDR3 is TGTGCCACCAGGGGGATGAATAATTCACCCCTCCACTTT. Protein sequence: CATRGMNNSPLHF.

The chain has TRBV11-3 and TRBJ1-1; D ambiguous. V was trimmed by 5 bases and J by 2 bases, leaving 18 bases between them. CDR1 and CDR2 (germline): SGHNT, YENEEA. The CDR3 sequence is 16 residues long. For the CDR3, the DNA is TGTGCCAGCAGCCTTCTCTGGACTGTTTACAACACTGAAGCTTTCTTT. Translated: CASSLLWTVYNTEAFF.

This chain joins TRBV5-1 and TRBJ1-1; 9 bases match TRBD1. The germline gives CDR1 SGHRS, CDR2 YFSETQ. The CDR3 has 15 amino acids. Trimming removed 4 bases from V and 7 bases from J; junction bases left unmatched: 11. The CDR3 DNA reads TGCGCCAGCAGCCAGGGACAGGGAAGATTTGATGAAGCTTTCTTT. Translation gives CASSQGQGRFDEAFF.

This clone was seen only a few times. The chain joins TRBV28 to TRBJ1-2; D remains unclear. Between the trimmed V and J ends, which lost 6 bases and 5 bases, there was a span of 10 bases. CDR1 is MDHEN and CDR2 is SYDVKM in the germline V gene. This CDR3 is 12 amino acids long. The CDR3 is CASRELQYGYTF. The CDR3 DNA follows: TGTGCCAGCAGGGAACTGCAGTATGGCTACACCTTC.

In its sample, this clone ranks as medium-sized. This CDR3 reads CASSERGMHEQYF. The CDR3 nucleotides are TGTGCCAGCAGCGAGAGAGGAATGCACGAGCAGTACTTC. The rearrangement joins TRBV7-2 to TRBJ2-7; D unresolved. The CDR3 contains 13 residues. The germline V gene has CDR1 SGHTA and CDR2 FQGNSA. V lost 5 bases, J lost 5 bases, and 13 bases lay in between.

CDR3 sequence reads: CASKGRGAHYGYTF. The CDR3 coding sequence is TGCGCCAGCAAGGGCAGGGGGGCACACTATGGCTACACCTTC. The chain combines TRBV10-2 with TRBJ1-2; TRBD1 aligns across 7 bases. Germline values: CDR1 WSHSY, CDR2 SAAADI. V lost 7 bases, J lost 3 bases, and 8 bases stayed unmatched. The CDR3 has 14 amino acids.

Comments on this clone: The junction differs from germline at one of its ends, possibly a read error. This sequence joins TRBV6-8 and TRBJ1-4, with TRBD1 matching 12 bases. The V gene's germline CDR1 is MNHGY and CDR2 SAAAGT. The CDR3 spans 17 residues. CDR3 coding DNA: TGTGCCATCAGTGCAGGGACAGGGGGCGCGGTGAATGAAAAACTGTTTTTT. Translated: CAISAGTGGAVNEKLFF.

The rearrangement links TRBV5-1 to TRBJ2-1, with D uncertain. Per the germline V gene, CDR1 is SGHRS and CDR2 is YFSETQ. V was pared by 0 bases and J by 0 bases, with 7 bases between. CDR3 length: 15 amino acids. This CDR3 reads CASSLGTISYNEQFF. The CDR3 DNA sequence: TGCGCCAGCAGCTTGGGTACAATCTCCTACAATGAGCAGTTCTTC.

This chain links TRBV14 with TRBJ2-1; TRBD2 matches 7 bases. Germline V gene data show CDR1 as SGHDN and CDR2 as FVKESK. There are 15 residues in the CDR3. V shed 6 bases and J 7 bases; nucleotides not matched to a gene: 12. CDR3: CASRLPSGDCNEQFF. The CDR3 DNA reads TGTGCCAGCAGACTACCGAGCGGGGATTGTAATGAGCAGTTCTTC.

A few counts support this clone. Germline and junction disagree at one end, which may indicate a read error. The gene calls are TRBV5-1 and TRBJ2-5; D gene ambiguous. The CDR3 sequence is 15 residues long. Germline V gives CDR1 SGHRS, CDR2 YFSETQ. The CDR3 is CTSSQSSENQETQYF. Written as DNA, the CDR3 is TGCACCAGCAGCCAATCTTCAGAGAACCAAGAGACCCAGTACTTC.

The chain uses TRBV28 and TRBJ1-1, with D unclear. The germline V and J ends were trimmed by 10 bases and 0 bases, with 9 bases remaining between them. The CDR3 loop spans 12 amino acids. The germline V gene encodes CDR1 MDHEN and CDR2 SYDVKM. CDR3 bases: TGTGCCACCGGCTTAATGAACACTGAAGCTTTCTTT. It encodes CATGLMNTEAFF.

This clone was observed a handful of times. V is TRBV6-8 and J is TRBJ1-5, with D perhaps TRBD1 (6 bases). Trimming pared 2 bases from V and 6 bases from J, leaving 11 bases between. Germline CDR1 is MNHGY and CDR2 is SAAAGT. The CDR3 length is 14 residues. CDR3 sequence (DNA): TGTGCCAGCAGTTACACAGGGAGGGGTCAGCCCCAGCATTTT. Its protein product is CASSYTGRGQPQHF.

This clone was detected only a few times. The rearrangement joins TRBV28 to TRBJ1-5; 12 positions match TRBD1. This CDR3 comprises 23 residues. Trimming cost V 3 bases and J 0 bases; bases outside gene matches: 21. Per the germline V gene, CDR1 is MDHEN and CDR2 is SYDVKM. CDR3 residues: CASSFLRDRGLRRGEYSNQPQHF. Here the CDR3 DNA reads TGTGCCAGCAGTTTCCTCCGGGACAGGGGGCTTCGTAGAGGGGAATATAGCAATCAGCCCCAGCATTTT.

This clone is medium-sized (0.01 to 0.1%) by share. V is TRBV11-3 and J is TRBJ2-5; D gene uncertain. This CDR3 has 14 amino acids. The germline V gene encodes CDR1 SGHNT and CDR2 YENEEA. Trimming cost V 4 bases and J 5 bases, with 14 bases left between them. In DNA, the CDR3 is TGTGCCAGCAGCTCCCAGACTCTCGGGGAGACCCAGTACTTC. It yields the protein CASSSQTLGETQYF. The whole variable domain, filled in from reference TRBV11-3 and TRBJ2-5, reads EAGVVQSPRYKIIEKKQPVAFWCNPISGHNTLYWYLQNLGQGPELLIRYENEEAVDDSQLPKDRFSAERLKGVDSTLKIQPAELGDSAVYLCASSSQTLGETQYFGPGTRLLVL.

V gene TRBV9 combines with J gene TRBJ1-1; 10 nucleotides line up with TRBD1. This CDR3 has 14 residues. The ends lost 3 bases at V and 2 bases at J; junction bases unmatched: 1. The germline CDR1 and CDR2 sequences are SGDLS and YYNGEE. The chain's CDR3 is CASSGDRGNTEAFF. The CDR3, as DNA: TGTGCCAGCAGCGGGGACAGGGGTAACACTGAAGCTTTCTTT.